Shown below are 16 T cell receptor beta chains from a single sample sequenced in a study of blood T cell repertoires in COVID-19. The table came from immunoSEQ multiplex PCR; TCRdb's copy has only in-frame clones and leaves some out. The data show roughly 87,000 clones, roughly 76% seen once. The sample was peripheral blood. These receptor sequences come from a woman aged 50 to 60 with acute or convalescent COVID-19.

The chain uses TRBV5-1 and TRBJ1-4; D gene unclear. CDR1 is SGHRS and CDR2 is YFSETQ in the germline V gene. The CDR3 consists of 13 residues. The V gene lost 4 bases and the J gene lost 8 bases, with 12 bases spanning the gap. CDR3 in amino acids: CASSPAGEEKLFF. DNA for the CDR3: TGCGCCAGCAGCCCGGCCGGAGAGGAAAAACTGTTTTTT.

Concerning this clone: The same CDR3 also results from other DNA sequences found in this sample. V usage is TRBV5-1 and J usage is TRBJ2-7; 7 positions agree with TRBD1. This CDR3 region has 15 residues. J was trimmed by 0 bases and V by 4 bases; bases with no gene match: 7. Germline values: CDR1 SGHRS, CDR2 YFSETQ. The CDR3 loop is CASSPGQSSSYEQYF. The DNA for the CDR3 is TGCGCCAGCAGCCCGGGACAGTCTAGCTCCTACGAGCAGTACTTC.

The table lists this clone with a count of one. The gene calls are TRBV6-5 and TRBJ1-1; D gene unclear. Trimming took 6 bases from V and 0 from J, leaving 11 bases between them. Per the germline V gene, CDR1 is MNHEY and CDR2 is SVGAGI. This CDR3 is 14 amino acids long. The DNA for the CDR3 is TGTGCCAGCAGACCAGGAAGGATGAACACTGAAGCTTTCTTT. This sequence encodes CASRPGRMNTEAFF.

This chain links TRBV28 with TRBJ2-1; D may be TRBD2 (5 bases). V was trimmed by 4 bases and J by 4 bases, leaving 17 bases between them. CDR1 is MDHEN, CDR2 SYDVKM, per germline. The CDR3 spans 16 residues. The CDR3, as DNA: TGTGCCAGCAGTTCAACGGTAGCGAGAGGGTACAATGAGCAGTTCTTC. It encodes CASSSTVARGYNEQFF.

The chain uses TRBV3-1 (or the pseudogene TRBV3-2) and TRBJ2-7; 7 bases are shared with TRBD1. The CDR3 is 15 residues long. V trimming: 3 bases; J trimming: 9 bases; junction bases outside the gene matches: 14. In germline, CDR1 is LGHDT, CDR2 YNNKEL (reference sequence). The CDR3 is CASSHRTGLAGGQYF. In nucleotides, the CDR3 is TGTGCCAGCAGCCACAGGACAGGCCTGGCCGGTGGGCAGTACTTC.

This sequence joins TRBV11-1 and TRBJ1-1, with TRBD1 as a possible D gene (6 bases). V was trimmed by 4 bases and J by 4 bases, leaving 10 bases between them. Germline V gene lookup returns CDR1 SGHAT and CDR2 FQDESV (reference sequence). The CDR3 has 13 residues. The CDR3 loop reads CASSSQGSTEAFF. The CDR3 DNA reads TGTGCCAGCAGCTCCCAGGGGAGCACTGAAGCTTTCTTT. Variable domain in full (rest from reference TRBV11-1 and TRBJ1-1): EAEVAQSPRYKITEKSQAVAFWCDPISGHATLYWYRQILGQGPELLVQFQDESVVDDSQLPKDRFSAERLKGVDSTLKIQPAELGDSAMYLCASSSQGSTEAFFGQGTRLTVV.

The chain joins TRBV4-3 to TRBJ2-7, with TRBD1 matching over 8 bases. The CDR3 is 15 amino acids. Germline loops: CDR1 LGHNA, CDR2 YSLEER. Germline trimming cut 0 bases from V and 2 bases from J; bases unmatched to any gene: 3. CDR3: CASSQEGTGAYEQYF. The CDR3 nucleotides read TGCGCCAGCAGCCAAGAGGGGACAGGAGCCTACGAGCAGTACTTC.

This clone turned up a few times. As DNA, the CDR3 is TGCAGCGGCCACAGGGATCTGAACACTGAAGCTTTCTTT. Translation: CSGHRDLNTEAFF. The chain couples TRBV29-1 to TRBJ1-1; the D gene is possibly TRBD1 (6 bases). The CDR3 extends over 13 amino acids. Trimming shortened V by 7 bases and J by 0 bases, and 12 bases separated the two germline ends. Germline-derived CDR1 and CDR2 are SQVTM and ANQGSEA. Variable domain in full (rest from reference TRBV29-1 and TRBJ1-1): SAVISQKPSRDICQRGTSLTIQCQVDSQVTMMFWYRQQPGQSLTLIATANQGSEATYESGFVIDKFPISRPNLTFSTLTVSNMSPEDSSIYLCSGHRDLNTEAFFGQGTRLTVV.

The chain uses TRBV6-2 or TRBV6-3 and TRBJ1-2; D gene uncertain. Germline lookup yields CDR1 MNHEY and CDR2 SVGEGT. This CDR3 comprises 14 residues. V lost 3 bases and J 4 bases, leaving 12 bases between the germline ends. CDR3 sequence: CASSYWPSGYGYTF. The CDR3 nucleotides read TGTGCCAGCAGTTATTGGCCCAGCGGCTATGGCTACACCTTC.

The gene calls are TRBV13 and TRBJ1-4; tentative D call: TRBD1 (5 bases). CDR3 size: 16 residues. The V gene lost 0 bases and the J gene lost 2 bases, with 10 bases spanning the gap. Germline-derived CDR1 and CDR2 are PRHDT and FYEKMQ (reference sequence). The CDR3 coding sequence is TGTGCCAGCAGCTTAGGCGGGGGACGCACTAATGAAAAACTGTTTTTT. This encodes CASSLGGGRTNEKLFF.

The rearrangement joins TRBV6-5 to TRBJ2-1, with TRBD1 matching 8 bases. Germline V gene data show CDR1 as MNHEY and CDR2 as SVGAGI. This CDR3 is built from 15 residues. Trimming removed 5 bases from V and 6 bases from J; junction bases left unmatched: 9. The CDR3 DNA sequence: TGTGCCAGCAGTCCAGGGGGCGAGGGATTCAATGAGCAGTTCTTC. Translated, it gives CASSPGGEGFNEQFF.

V gene TRBV6-5 combines with J gene TRBJ2-1, with 9 bases fitting TRBD2. V gave up 6 bases and J gave up 4 bases; unmatched junction bases: 7. Germline loops: CDR1 MNHEY, CDR2 SVGAGI. The CDR3 totals 15 residues. CDR3 sequence (DNA): TGTGCCAGCAGGCTCAGCGGGGGGCCATACAATGAGCAGTTCTTC. Its translation: CASRLSGGPYNEQFF.

Turning to this clone: The sample holds other DNA sequences that translate to the same CDR3. The gene calls are TRBV30 and TRBJ1-2; 7 bases are a match to TRBD1. Trimming took 3 bases from V and 2 from J; bases not matched to a gene: 0. Germline V gene data show CDR1 as GTSNPN and CDR2 as SVGIG (reference sequence). This CDR3 is built from 12 residues. The DNA for the CDR3 is TGTGCCTGGAGCAGGGGGAACTATGGCTACACCTTC. As protein: CAWSRGNYGYTF.

Concerning this clone: A read error may account for a junction end that differs from germline. V is TRBV11-2 and J is TRBJ2-2, with 7 positions matching TRBD1. CDR1 SGHAT and CDR2 FQNNGV come from the germline V gene. The CDR3 contains 14 residues. The DNA for the CDR3 is TGTGCCAGCAGATTAGACAGGGCCACCGGGGAGCTGTTTTTT. Translating it yields CASRLDRATGELFF.

This chain links TRBV5-1 with TRBJ1-2, with unresolved D. Between the trimmed V and J ends, which lost 3 bases and 11 bases, there was a span of 14 bases. Germline assignment: CDR1 SGHRS and CDR2 YFSETQ. The CDR3 runs to 12 residues. This CDR3 is CASSYGDSLYTF. CDR3 DNA sequence: TGCGCCAGCAGCTACGGAGACTCTTTATACACCTTC.

V gene TRBV21-1 combines with J gene TRBJ2-1; no DNA check was done on the table's D call, TRBD2. TRBV21-1 is noted as a pseudogene. The CDR3 spans 18 residues. CDR3 in amino acids: CASSKALRRGLAVDEQFF. The CDR3 nucleotides read TGTGCCAGCAGCAAAGCGCTTAGGAGGGGACTAGCTGTCGATGAGCAGTTCTTC.